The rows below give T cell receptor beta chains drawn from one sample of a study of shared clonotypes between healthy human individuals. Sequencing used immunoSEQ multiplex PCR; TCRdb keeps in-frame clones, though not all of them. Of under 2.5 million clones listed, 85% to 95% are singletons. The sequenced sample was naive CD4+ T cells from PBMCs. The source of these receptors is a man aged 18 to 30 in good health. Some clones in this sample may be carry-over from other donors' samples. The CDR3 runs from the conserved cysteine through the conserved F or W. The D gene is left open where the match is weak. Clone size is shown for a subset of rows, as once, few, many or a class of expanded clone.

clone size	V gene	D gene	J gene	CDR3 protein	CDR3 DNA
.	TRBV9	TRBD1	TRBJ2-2	CASSVRRQGTGELFF	TGTGCCAGCAGCGTAAGACGACAGGGCACCGGGGAGCTGTTTTTT
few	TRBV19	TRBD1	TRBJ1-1	CASKQGATNTEAFF	TGTGCCAGCAAACAGGGGGCGACGAACACTGAAGCTTTCTTT
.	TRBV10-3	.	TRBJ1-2	CATVDRDTYNYGYTF	TGTGCCACCGTCGACCGGGACACCTATAACTATGGCTACACCTTC
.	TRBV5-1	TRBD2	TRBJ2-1	CASSFVGGTSGYNEQFF	TGCGCCAGCAGCTTCGTTGGAGGGACTAGCGGTTACAATGAGCAGTTCTTC
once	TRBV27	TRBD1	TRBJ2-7	CASSLFLGRGYRNEQYF	TGTGCCAGCAGTCTTTTTCTCGGCAGGGGGTATCGAAACGAGCAGTACTTC
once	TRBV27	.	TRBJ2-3	CASRKWITFTDTQYF	TGTGCCAGCAGGAAGTGGATTACGTTCACAGATACGCAGTATTTT
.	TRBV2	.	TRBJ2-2	CASKGDRSGELFF	TGTGCCAGCAAAGGGGATAGGTCCGGGGAGCTGTTTTTT
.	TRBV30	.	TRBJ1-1	CAWSSDGNTEAFF	TGTGCCTGGAGTTCGGACGGGAACACTGAAGCTTTCTTT
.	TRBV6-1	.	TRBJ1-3	CASSSGPGDTIYF	TGTGCCAGCAGTTCAGGACCTGGCGACACCATATATTTT
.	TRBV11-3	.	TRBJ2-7	CASSFAFDLGEQYF	TGTGCCAGCAGCTTTGCATTCGACTTGGGGGAGCAGTACTTC
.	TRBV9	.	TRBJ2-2	CASSVDSGRNTGELFF	TGTGCCAGCAGCGTAGATAGCGGTCGGAACACCGGGGAGCTGTTTTTT
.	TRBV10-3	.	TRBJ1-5	CAISDPPRTRAQHF	TGTGCCATCAGTGACCCACCCAGAACGAGGGCCCAGCATTTT
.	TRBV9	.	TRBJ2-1	CASSVGYTSSHEQFF	TGTGCCAGCAGCGTAGGATATACTAGCTCCCATGAGCAGTTCTTC
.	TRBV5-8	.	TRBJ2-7	CASSPWFEQYF	TGTGCCAGCAGCCCCTGGTTTGAGCAGTACTTC
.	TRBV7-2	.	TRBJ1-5	CASSLEGTFTALSNQPQHF	TGTGCCAGCAGCTTAGAGGGAACTTTTACAGCCCTTAGCAATCAGCCCCAGCATTTT
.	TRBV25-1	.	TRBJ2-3	CASSPPGSTDTQYF	TGTGCCAGCAGTCCCCCTGGCAGCACAGATACGCAGTATTTT
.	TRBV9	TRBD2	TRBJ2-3	CASSVGLAGAEDTQYF	TGTGCCAGCAGCGTAGGGCTAGCGGGAGCGGAAGATACGCAGTATTTT
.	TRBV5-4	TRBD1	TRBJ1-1	CASTPGGANNAEAFF	TGTGCCAGCACCCCAGGGGGGGCTAATAACGCTGAAGCTTTCTTT
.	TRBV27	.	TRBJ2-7	CASSRTTGTYEQYF	TGTGCCAGCAGTCGTACGACAGGAACCTACGAGCAGTACTTC
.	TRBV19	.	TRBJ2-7	CASSRASSPVGSYEQYF	TGTGCCAGTAGTAGGGCCTCTTCTCCGGTGGGGTCCTACGAGCAGTACTTC
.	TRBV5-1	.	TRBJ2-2	CASSFSGQNTGELFF	TGCGCCAGCAGCTTCTCCGGACAGAACACCGGGGAGCTGTTTTTT
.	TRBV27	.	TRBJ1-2	CASSLWFGQAGGYTF	TGTGCCAGCAGTTTATGGTTCGGGCAGGCTGGCGGCTACACCTTC
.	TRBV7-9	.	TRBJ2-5	CASSGTRETQYF	TGTGCCAGCAGCGGAACGAGGGAGACCCAGTACTTC
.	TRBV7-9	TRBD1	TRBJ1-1	CASSSRTGPTEAFF	TGTGCCAGCAGCTCACGGACAGGGCCCACTGAAGCTTTCTTT
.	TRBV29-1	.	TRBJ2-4	CSVRNRAGKNIQYF	TGCAGCGTTCGTAACAGGGCTGGCAAAAACATTCAGTACTTC
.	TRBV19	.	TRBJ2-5	CASSPTQRAQETQYF	TGTGCCAGTAGCCCGACACAGAGAGCCCAAGAGACCCAGTACTTC
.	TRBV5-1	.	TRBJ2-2	CASSTGQPDGELFF	TGCGCCAGCAGCACCGGACAGCCCGACGGGGAGCTGTTTTTT
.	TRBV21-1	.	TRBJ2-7	CASSKADRDRRAYEQYF	TGTGCCAGCAGCAAAGCCGACCGGGACAGAAGAGCCTACGAGCAGTACTTC
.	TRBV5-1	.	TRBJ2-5	CASSLAAAQETQYF	TGCGCCAGCAGCTTGGCCGCAGCGCAAGAGACCCAGTACTTC
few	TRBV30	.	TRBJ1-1	CAWSDQHTEAFF	TGTGCCTGGAGTGACCAACACACTGAAGCTTTCTTT
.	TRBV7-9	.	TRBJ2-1	CASSSQGRPALYNEQFF	TGTGCCAGCAGCTCCCAGGGCCGCCCCGCCCTATACAATGAGCAGTTCTTC
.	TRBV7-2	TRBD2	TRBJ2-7	CASSLERGGRSVYEQYF	TGTGCCAGCAGCTTAGAACGGGGCGGGAGGAGTGTCTACGAGCAGTACTTC
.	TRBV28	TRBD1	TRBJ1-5	CASIGPGQLNQPQHF	TGTGCCAGCATTGGACCGGGACAGTTAAATCAGCCCCAGCATTTT
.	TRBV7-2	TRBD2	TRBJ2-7	CASTITSGSYEQYF	TGTGCCAGCACCATTACTAGCGGGAGCTACGAGCAGTACTTC
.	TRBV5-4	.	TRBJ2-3	CASRPDPRPADTQYF	TGTGCCAGCAGACCCGACCCGCGGCCCGCAGATACGCAGTATTTT
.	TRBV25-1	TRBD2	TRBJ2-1	CASSGPLAGVSYNEQFF	TGTGCCAGCAGTGGACCACTAGCGGGGGTCTCCTACAATGAGCAGTTCTTC
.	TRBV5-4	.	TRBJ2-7	CASSFLAYEQYF	TGTGCCAGCAGCTTCCTAGCGTACGAGCAGTACTTC
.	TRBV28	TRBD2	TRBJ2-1	CASSLSGLATFNEQFF	TGTGCCAGCAGTTTATCGGGACTAGCGACGTTCAATGAGCAGTTCTTC
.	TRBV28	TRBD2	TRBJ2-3	CASSRGTSGPTDTQYF	TGTGCCAGCAGCCGCGGGACTAGCGGTCCCACAGATACGCAGTATTTT